This T cell receptor beta chain appears in the sequencing data of a study of T cells in Graves' hyperthyroidism and ophthalmopathy (dated by TCRdb to between 2018 and 2021). For the study in its entirety: Peripheral blood was collected at initial diagnosis, before any treatment. TCR V-J signatures able to tell the groups apart were searched for in a discovery cohort of approximately 95 patients, of whom about 40 had Graves' ophthalmopathy and about 55 had stable Graves' hyperthyroidism. Prospective prediction of ophthalmopathy was tested in an independent validation cohort consisting of some 18 hyperthyroidism patients and around 17 patients who later progressed to ophthalmopathy. The approximately 98 discovery patients were randomly divided into training and test sets at a 7:3 ratio. In about 6 Graves' hyperthyroidism patients, the study also compared T-cell repertoires from thyroid tissue with T-cell repertoires from blood. After sampling, hyperthyroidism patients received methimazole starting at 30 mg daily, and ophthalmopathy patients received high-dose intravenous methylprednisolone. According to the paper, TCR Vbeta CDR3 sequencing was carried out on around 140 peripheral blood samples, which came from approximately 41 ophthalmopathy, approximately 72 hyperthyroidism and roughly 17 progressor patients.

For this clonotype: Its antigen is currently not known. Base qualities are not at hand, and no much larger clone is one base apart.

The CDR3, cysteine through phenylalanine, is 15 amino acids long. The DNA shown is the 45-base CDR3, in frame from base 1. Looking up the germline V gene yields CDR1 MGHRA and CDR2 YSYEKL. Trimming at the junction amounts to 3 bases on V and 5 bases on J, and the germline ends lie 17 bases apart. The TCR beta CDR3 regions were amplified from the RNA transcripts. A first-round RT-PCR of the TCR CDR3 used the HTBI primer set with the Qiagen OneStep RT-PCR kit. Libraries were constructed in a second round of multiplex PCR, after which size selection and purification were carried out. Libraries were sequenced paired-end with 100 bp reads on an Illumina HiSeq2000. The authors' pipeline ran thus. Raw data were processed with SOAPnuke, discarding reads with adapters, uncalled bases, mean Phred below 15, or no exact constant-primer or identifier match. High-quality paired reads were merged using COPE v1.2.5, and each unique nucleotide sequence was defined as a clonotype. MiTCR v1.1 was used to align the clonotypes against IMGT TRBV, TRBD and TRBJ reference segments. Only V-J combinations with frequency above 0.0001, covering about 99% of repertoires, were analysed. The TCS score was defined as F50 (clonal expansion) divided by E x V (chaos), with BLOSUM62-based TCRdist calculated between CDR3 peptides within each V-J. Welch's t-statistics and random forest reduced several hundred V-J features to under 15, which were used in a naive Bayes classifier (R e1071). Through fastp at Q25 and MiXCR, TCRdb rebuilt clones from the public reads, retaining in-frame beta chains. CDR3 protein sequences are deduplicated, and each keeps its most common genes and DNA. Clone size and V and J calls follow TCRdb, not the original study. The sample profile shows 380,000 or so distinct CDR3 sequences; 19% of them were found once. Around 3.4% of the sample goes to the ten largest clones.

What the authors observed across the whole study: No statistical method was used to set the sample size in advance, and investigators knew the group allocation. Blood samples also contained most of the expanded thyroid clonotypes (frequency above 0.001), which suggests that blood repertoires may reflect thyroid immune responses. A 13 V-J signature model separated ophthalmopathy from stable hyperthyroidism, with just over 85% sensitivity and 81.08% specificity in cross-validation and 80%/75% in testing. In validation, progression to ophthalmopathy was predicted by the model with 70.59% sensitivity and roughly 76% specificity, a median of roughly six months before onset.

Stable Graves' hyperthyroidism was defined as no progression to ophthalmopathy during 18 months of follow-up. Hyperthyroidism patients were newly diagnosed, had a disease duration of under 2 months, and were aged 18 to 65 years. Patients with uncontrolled infections, other autoimmune diseases, pregnancy or lactation were excluded. Clinical symptoms, serum thyroxine and TRAb, thyroid ultrasound, and orbital computed tomography formed the basis for the diagnoses. PBMCs were separated from over 9 ml of fresh peripheral blood using Ficoll-Paque density gradient centrifugation. Trizol reagent was used to extract total RNA, and RNA quality was then checked on an Agilent 2100 Bioanalyzer.

This receptor was identified in a young woman with Graves' hyperthyroidism. The chain couples TRBV4-1 to TRBJ2-7, with the D gene call left open. Sequenced material: blood. The DNA sequence reads TGCGCCAGCAGCCACCCTAGGGTCAGGCTGAACGAGCAGTACTTC. It translates as CASSHPRVRLNEQYF.